This T cell receptor beta chain appears in the sequencing data of a study of T-cell reconstitution after alpha-beta-depleted transplantation in children. The authors prepared the TCRbeta library with unique molecular identifiers. TCRdb called the PCR reads again in MiXCR, with one record for every CDR3 protein. The table lists 200,000 to 250,000 distinct CDR3 sequences, about 12% of them singletons, with about 2.6% in the top ten. This CDR3 spans 15 amino acids. J gave up 3 bases and V 5 bases, and 3 bases lay outside the gene matches. Germline V lookup: CDR1 SGHRS, CDR2 YFSETQ. At least ten counts were recorded for this clonotype.

This chain uses TRBV5-1 with TRBJ2-2; 11 positions agree with TRBD2. The TCR sequence derives from a human donor who donated a stem cell graft to a child with acute lymphoblastic leukemia. The source was PBMCs from the stem cell graft donor, collected from the stem cell graft. As DNA, the CDR3 is TGCGCCAGCAGTCAACTAGCGGGGGACACCGGGGAGCTGTTTTTT. It codes for CASSQLAGDTGELFF.